This T cell receptor beta chain emerged from a study of control samples from healthy donors and cancer patients (dated by TCRdb to the early 2020s). Of note for this clone: Its antigen target is currently unknown. No base quality information exists; no much larger clone differs at one position.

CDR1 SGHNT and CDR2 YYREEE were looked up in the germline V gene (reference sequence). Reading from cysteine to phenylalanine, the CDR3 counts 15 amino acids. Only CDR3 DNA remains: 45 bases, in frame from the first base. Trimming costs V 0 bases and J 0 bases, and their ends lie 9 bases apart. The library was generated by the immunoSEQ multiplex PCR assay. TCRdb limited this immuneACCESS table to in-frame rearrangements with V and J called. A share of clones is missing; checked studies link under half to unresolved V genes, and the rest is unexplained. This sample gives some 100,000 clones in total; about 90% of them show up just once. 15% to 20% of the sample lies in the top ten.

The V and J segments used are TRBV5-4 and TRBJ1-1; confidence is insufficient to name the D gene. The source is a woman aged 50 to 60 in good health. Material: blood. The nucleotide sequence is given as TGTGCCAGCAGCTTGGAGGGCGGTTTGAACACTGAAGCTTTCTTT. Translated, this is CASSLEGGLNTEAFF.